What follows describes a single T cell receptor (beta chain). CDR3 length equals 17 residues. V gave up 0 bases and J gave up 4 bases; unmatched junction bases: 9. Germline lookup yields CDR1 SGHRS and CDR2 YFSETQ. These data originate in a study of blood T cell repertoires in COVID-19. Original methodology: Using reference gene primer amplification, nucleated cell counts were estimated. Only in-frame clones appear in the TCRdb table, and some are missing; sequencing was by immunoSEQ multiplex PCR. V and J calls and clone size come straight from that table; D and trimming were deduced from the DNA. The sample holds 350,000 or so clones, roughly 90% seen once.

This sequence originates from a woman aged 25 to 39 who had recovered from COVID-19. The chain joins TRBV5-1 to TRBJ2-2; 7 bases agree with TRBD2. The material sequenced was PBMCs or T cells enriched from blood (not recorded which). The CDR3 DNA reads TGCGCCAGCAGCTTGGATTCCGCGGGAGTAGCCACCGGGGAGCTGTTTTTT. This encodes CASSLDSAGVATGELFF.